The 12 T cell receptor beta chains listed next were all sequenced from one sample in a study of tumor and adjacent non-tumor tissue in lung cancer. No cell sorting was done before RNA was extracted from the tissue. Three rounds of nested PCR, following a modified ARM-PCR protocol, produced the TCRbeta library. TCRdb re-called the multiplex PCR reads through MiXCR, storing one row per CDR3 protein. Of roughly 93,000 distinct CDR3 sequences listed, roughly 70% were seen once; the top ten hold about 18%. Sequences were obtained from lung tumor tissue. The source of these receptors is a man aged 60 to 75 with non-small cell lung cancer.

About this clonotype: Likely a read error: the CDR3 ends without its conserved phenylalanine or tryptophan. The limits of the CDR3 on the DNA are not certain, so only TCRdb's listed CDR3 is given. This chain links TRBV11-2 with TRBJ2-5; no check of the table's D call, TRBD2, against the DNA was made. Germline assignment: CDR1 SGHAT and CDR2 FQNNGV. The CDR3 contains 15 residues when both ends are counted. The CDR3 here is CASSLGGSVQETQNY.

This clonotype showed up just a few times. The V call is TRBV7-9, the J call TRBJ2-3; D gene uncertain. V was clipped by 5 bases and J by 1 base, with 13 bases between them. The germline V gene has CDR1 SEHNR and CDR2 FQNEAQ (reference sequence). This CDR3 has 15 amino acids. Here the CDR3 reads CASSLGLSGTDTQYF. CDR3 nucleotides: TGTGCCAGCAGCCTAGGGCTCTCCGGCACAGATACGCAGTATTTT.

On this clonotype: The junction differs from germline at one of its ends, possibly a read error. The chain uses TRBV23-1 and TRBJ1-5; D is perhaps TRBD1 (5 bases). TRBV23-1 is marked as an open reading frame, function uncertain. This CDR3 comprises 14 residues. CDR3 in DNA: TGCGCCAGTAGTCACCGACAGAGCAATCAGCCCCAGCATTTT. Translation gives CASSHRQSNQPQHF.

In the case of this clonotype: In this CDR3 the conserved last residue, phenylalanine or tryptophan, is missing, so a read error is likely. V gene TRBV30 combines with J gene TRBJ2-7, with a tentative D call TRBD2 (6 bases). CDR1 is GTSNPN and CDR2 is SVGIG in the germline V gene (reference sequence). The CDR3 extends over 12 amino acids. The CDR3 DNA is TGTGCCTGGGCGGGATTCACCTACGGGCAGTACCTC. It translates to CAWAGFTYGQYL.

The table lists this clonotype with many counts. The chain combines TRBV6-5 with TRBJ2-4; 11 bases line up with TRBD2. This CDR3 is 16 amino acids long. The germline CDR1 and CDR2 sequences are MNHEY and SVGAGI. Losses at the gene ends were 6 bases for V and 1 base for J; bases not matched to a gene: 5. The CDR3 spells CASRSSGGAAKNIQYF. CDR3 sequence (DNA): TGTGCCAGCAGGAGTAGCGGGGGGGCCGCCAAAAACATTCAGTACTTC.

Notes on this clonotype: The junction differs from germline at one of its ends, possibly a read error. The chain has TRBV11-2 and TRBJ1-1, with TRBD1 as a possible D gene (6 bases). CDR3 length equals 15 residues. Germline loops: CDR1 SGHAT, CDR2 FQNNGV. CDR3 DNA: TGTGCCAGCAGCTTAGATAGACTGAGGGACACTGAGGCTTTCTTT. Its translation is CASSLDRLRDTEAFF. Supplemented by reference TRBV11-2 and TRBJ1-1, the full variable domain reads EAGVAQSPRYKIIEKRQSVAFWCNPISGHATLYWYQQILGQGPKLLIQFQNNGVVDDSQLPKDRFSAERLKGVDSTLKIQPAKLEDSAVYLCASSLDRLRDTEAFFGQGTRLTVV.

For this clonotype: One junction end does not reproduce the germline sequence, and a read error may be involved. The V call is TRBV13, the J call TRBJ1-2, with unresolved D. This CDR3 comprises 14 residues. From germline, CDR1 is PRHDT and CDR2 FYEKMQ (reference sequence). The CDR3 region has the DNA TGTACCAGCAGCTTAGAGACAATCTTGAGTGGCTACACCTTC. As protein: CTSSLETILSGYTF.

About this clonotype itself: A junction end diverges from the germline sequence, so it may reflect a read error. This chain uses TRBV29-1 with TRBJ2-1; 9 bases agree with TRBD2. Germline loops: CDR1 SQVTM, CDR2 ANQGSEA. This CDR3 contains 16 residues. The CDR3 sequence is CSVEVRTSEDYNEQFF. The CDR3 DNA follows: TGCAGCGTCGAAGTAAGGACTAGCGAGGACTACAATGAGCAGTTCTTC.

This clonotype was seen only once. The gene calls are TRBV12-3 or TRBV12-4 and TRBJ2-6; a possible D gene is TRBD2 (6 bases). V lost 5 bases, J lost 9 bases, and 23 bases lay in between. The CDR3 sequence is 17 residues long. The CDR3 bases are TGTGCCAGCAGTCCTGGGACTTCTGTCCCTGTGGTCAACGTCCTGACTTTC. Protein sequence: CASSPGTSVPVVNVLTF.

Comments on this clonotype: A read error may explain this, as a much larger clone is one base away. This CDR3 fails to terminate in the conserved phenylalanine or tryptophan, so it likely reflects a read error. The chain joins TRBV7-9 to TRBJ2-4; D is unresolved. Germline V CDR1 and CDR2: SEHNR, FQNEAQ (reference sequence). The CDR3 extends over 14 amino acids. The V and J ends lost 0 bases and 6 bases respectively, with 9 bases between them. This CDR3 is CASSLAGRINIQYS. As DNA, the CDR3 is TGTGCCAGCAGCTTAGCGGGCAGGATAAACATTCAGTACTCC.

This rearrangement joins TRBV6-2 or TRBV6-3 to TRBJ1-3; 8 nucleotides match TRBD1. The CDR3 length is 15 residues. Germline lookup yields CDR1 MNHEY and CDR2 SVGEGT. V shed 9 bases and J 3 bases; nucleotides not matched to a gene: 10. As DNA, the CDR3 is TGTGCCAGTAGAGTTGGACAGGGCAGTGGAAACACCATATATTTT. Translation gives CASRVGQGSGNTIYF.

The chain couples TRBV20-1 to TRBJ1-6, with D possibly matching TRBD1 (5 bases). V lost 4 bases and J 5 bases, leaving 15 bases between the germline ends. The germline V gene encodes CDR1 DFQATT and CDR2 SNEGSKA (reference sequence). The CDR3 runs to 15 residues. The CDR3 reads CSAKERAGDNSPLHF. The DNA of the CDR3 is TGCAGTGCTAAAGAGAGGGCGGGGGATAATTCACCCCTCCACTTT.